The rows below give T cell receptor beta chains drawn from one sample of a study of OX40 agonist ivuxolimab in advanced cancers. The table came from immunoSEQ multiplex PCR; TCRdb's copy has only in-frame clones and leaves some out. The table lists some 110,000 clones, about nine tenths of them singletons. Sequenced here: CD4+ or CD8+ T cells sorted from blood, sampled in a trial of the OX40 agonist ivuxolimab. These TCRs come from an adult with an advanced solid tumor such as melanoma, head and neck, liver or kidney cancer. CDR3s include the opening cysteine and the closing phenylalanine or tryptophan. Fields, in order: V gene, D gene, clone size, J gene, CDR3 protein, CDR3 DNA. D genes are given only for firm matches. For some rows the clone size is stated as once, few or many, or as a class when expanded; others skip it.

v_call: TRBV7-8
d_call: NA
clone_size: NA
j_call: TRBJ2-3
cdr3_aa: CASSLLQNTDTQYF
cdr3_nt: TGTGCCAGCAGCCTACTACAAAACACAGATACGCAGTATTTT

v_call: TRBV11-2
d_call: TRBD1
clone_size: NA
j_call: TRBJ1-6
cdr3_aa: CASSLSTGYNSPLHF
cdr3_nt: TGTGCCAGCAGCTTATCGACAGGGTATAATTCACCCCTCCACTTT

v_call: TRBV10-3
d_call: TRBD1
clone_size: few
j_call: TRBJ1-2
cdr3_aa: CAISGQGNYGYTF
cdr3_nt: TGTGCCATCAGTGGACAGGGTAACTATGGCTACACCTTC

v_call: TRBV9
d_call: NA
clone_size: NA
j_call: TRBJ2-7
cdr3_aa: CASSGGGVSSYEQYF
cdr3_nt: TGTGCCAGCAGCGGAGGAGGGGTCTCCTCCTACGAGCAGTACTTC

v_call: TRBV5-1
d_call: NA
clone_size: NA
j_call: TRBJ1-4
cdr3_aa: CASSLESPSEKLFF
cdr3_nt: TGCGCCAGCAGCTTGGAGAGCCCCTCCGAAAAACTGTTTTTT

v_call: TRBV4-2
d_call: NA
clone_size: NA
j_call: TRBJ1-1
cdr3_aa: CASSLVQANTEAFF
cdr3_nt: TGTGCCAGCAGCCTAGTTCAGGCGAACACTGAAGCTTTCTTT

v_call: TRBV19
d_call: TRBD1
clone_size: NA
j_call: TRBJ2-7
cdr3_aa: CASSIIPGQGLAEQYF
cdr3_nt: TGTGCCAGTAGTATAATACCGGGACAGGGGCTCGCCGAGCAGTACTTC

v_call: TRBV30
d_call: TRBD1
clone_size: NA
j_call: TRBJ1-5
cdr3_aa: CAWSQDRGVKPQHF
cdr3_nt: TGTGCCTGGAGTCAGGACAGGGGGGTCAAGCCCCAGCATTTT

v_call: TRBV6-6
d_call: NA
clone_size: NA
j_call: TRBJ1-2
cdr3_aa: CASSPQNTGTSHGYTF
cdr3_nt: TGTGCCAGCAGTCCACAAAACACCGGGACATCTCATGGCTACACCTTC

v_call: TRBV4-1
d_call: NA
clone_size: NA
j_call: TRBJ1-3
cdr3_aa: CASSQDPTGNTIYF
cdr3_nt: TGCGCCAGCAGCCAAGATCCTACTGGAAACACCATATATTTT

v_call: TRBV2
d_call: NA
clone_size: NA
j_call: TRBJ2-3
cdr3_aa: CASSEGFLSDTQYF
cdr3_nt: TGTGCCAGCAGTGAGGGGTTTCTTTCGGATACGCAGTATTTT

v_call: TRBV28
d_call: TRBD2
clone_size: NA
j_call: TRBJ2-1
cdr3_aa: CAAPSGTSGEQFF
cdr3_nt: TGTGCCGCGCCCTCCGGGACTAGCGGTGAGCAGTTCTTC

v_call: TRBV7-9
d_call: TRBD1
clone_size: NA
j_call: TRBJ1-2
cdr3_aa: CASSLEDRVGGYTF
cdr3_nt: TGTGCCAGCAGCTTAGAGGACAGGGTCGGTGGCTACACCTTC

v_call: TRBV7-2
d_call: NA
clone_size: once
j_call: TRBJ2-5
cdr3_aa: CASSLYLAPETQYF
cdr3_nt: TGTGCCAGCAGCTTATATCTAGCCCCAGAGACCCAGTACTTC

v_call: TRBV4-3
d_call: TRBD1
clone_size: NA
j_call: TRBJ1-6
cdr3_aa: CASSQGGTGLAYNSPLHF
cdr3_nt: TGCGCCAGCAGCCAAGGGGGGACAGGGTTAGCCTATAATTCACCCCTCCACTTT

v_call: TRBV6-5
d_call: NA
clone_size: few
j_call: TRBJ1-6
cdr3_aa: CASARGRVSNSPLHF
cdr3_nt: TGTGCCAGTGCTAGAGGGCGGGTCTCGAATTCACCCCTCCACTTT

v_call: TRBV18
d_call: NA
clone_size: NA
j_call: TRBJ1-3
cdr3_aa: CASSPEVSGNTIYF
cdr3_nt: TGTGCCAGCTCACCGGAGGTCTCTGGAAACACCATATATTTT

v_call: TRBV7-9
d_call: TRBD2
clone_size: once
j_call: TRBJ2-5
cdr3_aa: CASSLARASGGSQETQYF
cdr3_nt: TGTGCCAGCAGCTTAGCACGGGCTAGCGGGGGGTCACAAGAGACCCAGTACTTC

v_call: TRBV29-1
d_call: NA
clone_size: NA
j_call: TRBJ1-1
cdr3_aa: CSVGGMNTEAFF
cdr3_nt: TGCAGCGTCGGAGGGATGAACACTGAAGCTTTCTTT

v_call: TRBV4-2
d_call: TRBD1
clone_size: NA
j_call: TRBJ1-1
cdr3_aa: CASSHGQAGFSEAFF
cdr3_nt: TGTGCCAGCAGCCATGGACAGGCTGGGTTCTCTGAAGCTTTCTTT

v_call: TRBV4-3
d_call: TRBD2
clone_size: NA
j_call: TRBJ2-7
cdr3_aa: CASSVERGGYEQYF
cdr3_nt: TGCGCCAGCAGCGTCGAGCGGGGGGGCTACGAGCAGTACTTC

v_call: TRBV30
d_call: NA
clone_size: NA
j_call: TRBJ2-2
cdr3_aa: CAWSDNTGELFF
cdr3_nt: TGTGCCTGGAGTGACAACACCGGGGAGCTGTTTTTT

v_call: TRBV23-1
d_call: NA
clone_size: NA
j_call: TRBJ2-7
cdr3_aa: CASSQSHRTAQYF
cdr3_nt: TGCGCCAGCAGTCAATCACACCGGACAGCGCAGTACTTC

v_call: TRBV2
d_call: NA
clone_size: NA
j_call: TRBJ2-3
cdr3_aa: CASSERWGGTDTQYF
cdr3_nt: TGTGCCAGCAGTGAAAGGTGGGGGGGCACAGATACGCAGTATTTT

v_call: TRBV7-2
d_call: NA
clone_size: once
j_call: TRBJ1-1
cdr3_aa: CASSLGMGASRNTEAFF
cdr3_nt: TGTGCCAGCAGCTTAGGGATGGGGGCATCCCGGAACACTGAAGCTTTCTTT

v_call: TRBV18
d_call: NA
clone_size: NA
j_call: TRBJ1-2
cdr3_aa: CASSPPGVINYGYTF
cdr3_nt: TGTGCCAGCTCACCACCGGGAGTGATAAACTATGGCTACACCTTC